The present T cell receptor beta chain was sequenced within a study of PD-1 blockade in classical Hodgkin lymphoma. Overall study context: Patients had nivolumab dosed at 3 mg/kg, delivered intravenously every 2 weeks.

As to this clone: Its antigen is not known.

Relapse after autologous stem cell transplantation occurred in every patient, and brentuximab vedotin exposure varied. Negative selection with magnetic separation was used to purify CD4+ T cells from thawed PBMCs. Best outcomes ranged across complete response, partial response and progressive disease. Assay: immunoSEQ multiplex PCR; the TCRdb copy retains only in-frame clones and omits some. The repertoire holds about 29,000 clones, with less than 90% as singletons. The study, taken as a whole, reports: Baseline TCR diversity was reportedly lower in newly diagnosed patients than healthy donors. Repertoire differences have undefined causes, possibly disease activity or prior therapy.

V lost 0 bases and J 0 bases, leaving 7 bases between the germline ends. This CDR3 is built from 15 residues. CDR1 LGHNA and CDR2 YNFKEQ come from the germline V gene. The sequence derives from a human donor with classical Hodgkin lymphoma. V is TRBV4-2 and J is TRBJ2-3, with D maybe TRBD1 (6 bases). The sequencing here drew on CD4+ T cells from blood, taken at baseline. The CDR3: CASSQDGTSTDTQYF. The CDR3 nucleotides are TGTGCCAGCAGCCAAGACGGGACAAGCACAGATACGCAGTATTTT.